One sample yielded the 14 T cell receptor beta chains listed below, sequenced in a study of T-cell memory formation after mild COVID-19. A single record per CDR3 protein comes from TCRdb applying MiXCR to the 5' RACE reads. The table has around 250,000 distinct CDR3 sequences, over 9% seen once; the top ten hold around a fifth. Sequenced input: PBMCs or a T cell subset sorted from them (not recorded which). These receptor sequences come from a man aged 18 to 29 who had mild COVID-19 (a few samples of this study predate the infection). Cell type and time point are not known.

Only a few counts were recorded for this clonotype. V is TRBV30 and J is TRBJ2-5; 7 nucleotides match TRBD1. Unmatched junction bases numbered 5, after V lost 2 bases and J lost 5 bases. This CDR3 is 13 amino acids long. Germline-derived CDR1 and CDR2 are GTSNPN and SVGIG (reference sequence). The CDR3: CAWSSNRGETQYF. CDR3 sequence (DNA): TGTGCCTGGAGTAGCAACAGGGGTGAGACCCAGTACTTC.

The rearrangement joins TRBV27 to TRBJ1-4, with TRBD1 matching 10 bases. J lost 8 bases, V lost 6 bases, and 6 bases had no gene match. The CDR3 sequence is 14 residues long. Germline lookup yields CDR1 MNHEY and CDR2 SMNVEV (reference sequence). Here the CDR3 reads CASSSGTGAEKLFF. Written as DNA, the CDR3 is TGTGCCAGCAGCTCCGGGACAGGGGCCGAAAAACTGTTTTTT.

This clonotype is medium-sized. The genes are TRBV5-5 and TRBJ2-1; 12 bases fit TRBD2. This CDR3 is 16 amino acids long. Looked up from germline, CDR1 is SGHKS and CDR2 is YYEKEE (reference sequence). V lost 4 bases, J lost 1 base, and 3 bases stayed unmatched. CDR3 sequence (DNA): TGTGCCAGCAGCCCACTAGCGGGGGGATCCTACAATGAGCAGTTCTTC. This gives the protein CASSPLAGGSYNEQFF.

Note on this clonotype: One end of the junction fails to match germline, which may point to a read error. The gene calls are TRBV3-1 and TRBJ2-7; tentatively, D is TRBD2 (5 bases). This CDR3 has 13 residues. In germline, CDR1 is LGHDT, CDR2 YNNKEL (reference sequence). The CDR3 nucleotides read TGTGCCAACAGCCTCCCGACGGGGTACGAGCAGTACTTC. This codes for CANSLPTGYEQYF.

This sequence joins TRBV3-1 and TRBJ1-1; 10 bases line up with TRBD1. CDR3 length: 15 residues. V lost 2 bases to trimming and J lost 4 bases; unmatched junction nucleotides: 4. Germline loops: CDR1 LGHDT, CDR2 YNNKEL (reference sequence). The CDR3 DNA reads as TGTGCCAGCAGCCAATTGGACAGGGGGAGCACTGAAGCTTTCTTT. Translation gives CASSQLDRGSTEAFF.

This clonotype occurred many times. The V gene is TRBV7-2, the J gene TRBJ2-7; D remains unclear. The germline V gene has CDR1 SGHTA and CDR2 FQGNSA. Deletions cut 0 bases from V and 3 bases from J, with 12 bases between. CDR3 length: 15 amino acids. The CDR3 DNA reads TGTGCCAGCAGCTTAGCGCCAGATAGAAACTACGAGCAGTACGTC. Encoded protein: CASSLAPDRNYEQYV.

The chain uses TRBV20-1 and TRBJ2-7, with 9 bases matching TRBD1. This CDR3 region has 12 residues. CDR1 and CDR2 from the germline V gene are DFQATT and SNEGSKA (reference sequence). V gave up 5 bases and J gave up 5 bases; unmatched junction bases: 4. As DNA, the CDR3 is TGCAGTGCTGGGGGACAGGGCCACGAGCAGTACTTC. Translation gives CSAGGQGHEQYF.

J is TRBJ1-2 and V is TRBV6-5; D is undetermined. The CDR3 runs to 14 residues. CDR1 is MNHEY, CDR2 SVGAGI, per germline. V was pared by 0 bases and J by 5 bases, with 10 bases between. The CDR3 reads CASSYSTAEYGYTF. CDR3 sequence (DNA): TGTGCCAGCAGTTACTCGACGGCAGAATATGGCTACACCTTC.

This clonotype occurred many times. The rearrangement joins TRBV7-9 to TRBJ1-2; 8 bases are a match to TRBD1. V trimming: 5 bases; J trimming: 0 bases; junction bases outside the gene matches: 8. The CDR3 extends over 16 amino acids. CDR1 is SEHNR, CDR2 FQNEAQ, per germline (reference sequence). The CDR3 here is CASSRTGLSANYGYTF. For the CDR3, the DNA is TGTGCCAGCAGCCGGACAGGGCTTTCAGCTAACTATGGCTACACCTTC.

This clonotype showed up just a few times. The V gene is TRBV29-1, the J gene TRBJ2-1; D possibly uses TRBD1 or TRBD2 (5 bases each). The CDR3 is 13 residues long. Germline CDR1 reads SQVTM; CDR2 reads ANQGSEA. The V end was cut by 6 bases, the J end by 2 bases, with 11 bases between. The CDR3 loop reads CSVGTEAYNEQFF. The CDR3 bases are TGCAGCGTGGGGACGGAAGCCTACAATGAGCAGTTCTTC.

The chain employs TRBV4-2 and TRBJ1-4, with TRBD1 matching over 8 bases. J lost 8 bases, V lost 2 bases, and 7 bases had no gene match. The CDR3 covers 15 residues. Looked up from germline, CDR1 is LGHNA and CDR2 is YNFKEQ. Written as DNA, the CDR3 is TGTGCCAGCAGCCAATGGACAGGGTTTAGGGAAAAACTGTTTTTT. It codes for CASSQWTGFREKLFF.

The chain employs TRBV20-1 and TRBJ1-1; 8 nucleotides agree with TRBD1. This CDR3 contains 12 residues. Germline assignment: CDR1 DFQATT and CDR2 SNEGSKA (reference sequence). V gave up 2 bases and J gave up 4 bases; unmatched junction bases: 0. The CDR3, as DNA: TGCAGTGCTAGAACAGGGGGCACTGAAGCTTTCTTT. This translates into CSARTGGTEAFF.

V gene TRBV10-1 combines with J gene TRBJ1-6; D may be TRBD1 (5 bases). Germline CDR1 WNHNN, CDR2 SYGVQD (reference sequence). The CDR3 spans 14 residues. Trimming took 4 bases from V and 7 from J, leaving 11 bases between them. The CDR3 loop reads CASSVGPGNSPLHF. The CDR3 DNA sequence: TGCGCCAGCAGTGTGGGACCCGGCAATTCACCCCTCCACTTT.

This clonotype has ten or more counts. This chain connects TRBV7-2 to TRBJ2-2, with D hard to call. The CDR3 covers 15 residues. Germline V gene data show CDR1 as SGHTA and CDR2 as FQGNSA. V lost 5 bases, J lost 0 bases, and 10 bases lay in between. The CDR3 nucleotides read TGTGCCAGCAGCGGTCGCAGTTCGAACACCGGGGAGCTGTTTTTT. Protein: CASSGRSSNTGELFF.